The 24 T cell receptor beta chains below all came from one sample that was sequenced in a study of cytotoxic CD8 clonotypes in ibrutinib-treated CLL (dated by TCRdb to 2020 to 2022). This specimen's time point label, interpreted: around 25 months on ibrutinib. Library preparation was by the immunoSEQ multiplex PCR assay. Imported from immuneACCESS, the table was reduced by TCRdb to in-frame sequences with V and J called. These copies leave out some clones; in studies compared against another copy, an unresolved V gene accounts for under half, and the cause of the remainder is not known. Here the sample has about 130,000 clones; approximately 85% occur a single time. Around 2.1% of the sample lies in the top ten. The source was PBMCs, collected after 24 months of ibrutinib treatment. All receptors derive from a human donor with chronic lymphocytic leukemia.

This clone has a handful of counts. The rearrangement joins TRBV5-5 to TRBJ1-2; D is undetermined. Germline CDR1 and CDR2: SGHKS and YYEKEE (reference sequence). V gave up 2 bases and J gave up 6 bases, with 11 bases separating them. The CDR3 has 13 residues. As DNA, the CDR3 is TGTGCCAGCAGCTTTTCAGGAAACCATGGCTACACCTTC. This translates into CASSFSGNHGYTF.

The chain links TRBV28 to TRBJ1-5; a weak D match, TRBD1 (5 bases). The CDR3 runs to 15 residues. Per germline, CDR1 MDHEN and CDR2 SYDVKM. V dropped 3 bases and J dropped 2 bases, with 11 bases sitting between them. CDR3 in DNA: TGTGCCAGCAGTTTGGGGGGAACGGGCAATCAGCCCCAGCATTTT. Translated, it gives CASSLGGTGNQPQHF.

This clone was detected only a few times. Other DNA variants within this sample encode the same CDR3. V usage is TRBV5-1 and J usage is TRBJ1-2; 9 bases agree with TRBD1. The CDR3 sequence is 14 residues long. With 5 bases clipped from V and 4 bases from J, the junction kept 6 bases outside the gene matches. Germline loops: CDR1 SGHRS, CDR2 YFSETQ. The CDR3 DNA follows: TGCGCCAGCAGTCTGGGACAGGGCGGCTATGGCTACACCTTC. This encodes CASSLGQGGYGYTF.

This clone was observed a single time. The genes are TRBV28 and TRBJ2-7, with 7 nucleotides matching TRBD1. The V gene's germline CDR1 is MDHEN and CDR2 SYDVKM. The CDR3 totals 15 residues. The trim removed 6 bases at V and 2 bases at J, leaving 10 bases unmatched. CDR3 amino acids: CASSQTGTDPYEQYF. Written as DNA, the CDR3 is TGTGCCAGCAGCCAGACCGGGACAGATCCCTACGAGCAGTACTTC.

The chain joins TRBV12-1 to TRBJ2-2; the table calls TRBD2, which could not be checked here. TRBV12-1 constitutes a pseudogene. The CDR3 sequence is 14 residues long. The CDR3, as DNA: TGTGCCAGCAGCTTTGGCCCTTCCGAGGGGGAGCTGTTTTTT. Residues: CASSFGPSEGELFF.

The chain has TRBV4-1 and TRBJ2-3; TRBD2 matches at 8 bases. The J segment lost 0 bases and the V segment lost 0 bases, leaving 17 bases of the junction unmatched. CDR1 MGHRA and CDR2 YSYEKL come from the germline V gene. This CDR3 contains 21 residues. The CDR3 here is CASSQERTRGAAKTSTDTQYF. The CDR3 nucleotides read TGCGCCAGCAGCCAAGAACGTACGCGGGGGGCCGCCAAAACTAGCACAGATACGCAGTATTTT.

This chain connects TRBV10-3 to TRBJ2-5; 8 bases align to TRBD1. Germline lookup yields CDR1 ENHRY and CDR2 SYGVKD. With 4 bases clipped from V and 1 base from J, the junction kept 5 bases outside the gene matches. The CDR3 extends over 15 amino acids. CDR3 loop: CAISVVGQGQETQYF. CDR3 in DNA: TGTGCCATCAGTGTTGTCGGACAGGGCCAAGAGACCCAGTACTTC.

CDR3: CASSLPSSGQGLNEKLFF. The CDR3 region has the DNA TGTGCCAGCAGTTTACCTTCCTCTGGACAGGGCCTTAATGAAAAACTGTTTTTT. The rearrangement joins TRBV28 to TRBJ1-4; 8 nucleotides match TRBD1. The CDR3 contains 18 residues. V lost 2 bases and J lost 4; bases outside the gene matches: 12. The germline V gene has CDR1 MDHEN and CDR2 SYDVKM.

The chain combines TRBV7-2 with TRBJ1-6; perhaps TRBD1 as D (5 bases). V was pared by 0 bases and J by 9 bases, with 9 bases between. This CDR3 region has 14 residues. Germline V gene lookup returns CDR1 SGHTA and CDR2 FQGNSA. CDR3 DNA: TGTGCCAGCAGCTTAGCGGGGGGGGGTTCACCCCTCCACTTT. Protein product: CASSLAGGGSPLHF.

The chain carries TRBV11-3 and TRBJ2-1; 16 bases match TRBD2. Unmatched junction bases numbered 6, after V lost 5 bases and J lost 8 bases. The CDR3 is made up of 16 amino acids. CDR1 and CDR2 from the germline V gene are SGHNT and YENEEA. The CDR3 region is CASSLGLAGGVYEQFF. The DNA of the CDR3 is TGTGCCAGCAGCCTGGGACTAGCGGGGGGGGTTTATGAGCAGTTCTTC.

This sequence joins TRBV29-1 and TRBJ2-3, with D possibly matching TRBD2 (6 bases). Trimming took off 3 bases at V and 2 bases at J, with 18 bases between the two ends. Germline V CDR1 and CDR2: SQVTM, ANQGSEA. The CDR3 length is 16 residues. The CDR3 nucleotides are TGCAGCGTTGAGGGCAGGGACTCCGGATCCACAGATACGCAGTATTTT. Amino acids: CSVEGRDSGSTDTQYF.

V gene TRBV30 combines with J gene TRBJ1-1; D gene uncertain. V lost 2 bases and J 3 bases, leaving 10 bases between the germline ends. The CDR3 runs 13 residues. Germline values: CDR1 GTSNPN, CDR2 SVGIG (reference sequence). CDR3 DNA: TGTGCCTGGAGTCTTACAGCTTACACTGAAGCTTTCTTT. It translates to CAWSLTAYTEAFF. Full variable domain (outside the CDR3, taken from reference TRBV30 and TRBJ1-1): SQTIHQWPATLVQPVGSPLSLECTVEGTSNPNLYWYRQAAGRGLQLLFYSVGIGQISSEVPQNLSASRPQDRQFILSSKKLLLSDSGFYLCAWSLTAYTEAFFGQGTRLTVV.

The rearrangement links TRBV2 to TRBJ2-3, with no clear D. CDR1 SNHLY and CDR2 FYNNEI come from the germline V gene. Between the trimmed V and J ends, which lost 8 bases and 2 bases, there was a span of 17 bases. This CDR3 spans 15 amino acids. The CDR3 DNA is TGTGCCAGCTGGGGTCCCAAAGAAAACACAGATACGCAGTATTTT. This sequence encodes CASWGPKENTDTQYF.

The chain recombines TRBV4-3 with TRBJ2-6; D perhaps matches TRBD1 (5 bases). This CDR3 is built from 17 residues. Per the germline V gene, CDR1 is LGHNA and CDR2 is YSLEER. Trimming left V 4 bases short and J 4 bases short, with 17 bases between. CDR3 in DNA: TGCGCCAGCAGCCCCAGGGCCTCTTCCTCAGGGGCCAACGTCCTGACTTTC. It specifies CASSPRASSSGANVLTF.

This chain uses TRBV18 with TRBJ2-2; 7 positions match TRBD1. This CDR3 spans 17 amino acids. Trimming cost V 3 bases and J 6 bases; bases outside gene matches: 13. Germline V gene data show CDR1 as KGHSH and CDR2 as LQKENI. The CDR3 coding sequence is TGTGCCAGCTCACCGTTCCGGCTGGGGACAGCGCCCGGGGAGCTGTTTTTT. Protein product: CASSPFRLGTAPGELFF.

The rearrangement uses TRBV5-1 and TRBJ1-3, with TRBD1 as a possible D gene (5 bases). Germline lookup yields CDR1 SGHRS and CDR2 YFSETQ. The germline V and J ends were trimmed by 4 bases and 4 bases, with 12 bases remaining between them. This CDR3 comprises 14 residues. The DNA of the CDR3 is TGCGCCAGCAGCCAGGGAGCGGGGGGAAACACCATATATTTT. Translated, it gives CASSQGAGGNTIYF.

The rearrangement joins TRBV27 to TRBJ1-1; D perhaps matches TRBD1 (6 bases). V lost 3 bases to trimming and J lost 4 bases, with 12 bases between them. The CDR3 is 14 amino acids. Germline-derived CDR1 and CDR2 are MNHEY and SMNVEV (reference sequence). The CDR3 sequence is CASSFRGGGTEAFF. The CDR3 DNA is TGTGCCAGCAGTTTCAGGGGTGGGGGCACTGAAGCTTTCTTT.

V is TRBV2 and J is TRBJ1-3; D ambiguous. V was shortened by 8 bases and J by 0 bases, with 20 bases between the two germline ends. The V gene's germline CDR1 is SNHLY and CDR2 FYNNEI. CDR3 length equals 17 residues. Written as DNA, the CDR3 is TGTGCCAGCGGTACGGGCAGGTCATTCTACTCTGGAAACACCATATATTTT. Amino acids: CASGTGRSFYSGNTIYF.

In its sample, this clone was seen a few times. The CDR3 here is CASSPPDRALGQPQHF. In DNA, the CDR3 is TGTGCCAGCTCACCACCGGACAGGGCCCTCGGACAGCCCCAGCATTTT. The J gene is TRBJ1-5, the V gene TRBV18, with 8 bases aligning to TRBD1. The CDR3 loop spans 16 amino acids. In germline, CDR1 is KGHSH, CDR2 LQKENI. J gave up 7 bases and V 0 bases, and 8 bases lay outside the gene matches. Together with reference TRBV18 and TRBJ1-5, the CDR3 gives the full variable domain: NAGVMQNPRHLVRRRGQEARLRCSPMKGHSHVYWYRQLPEEGLKFMVYLQKENIIDESGMPKERFSAEFPKEGPSILRIQQVVRGDSAAYFCASSPPDRALGQPQHFGDGTRLSIL.

This CDR3 reads CASSQPAALNTEAFF. CDR3 bases: TGCGCCAGCAGCCAGCCAGCCGCCTTGAACACTGAAGCTTTCTTT. This chain links TRBV4-1 with TRBJ1-1; D is unclear. Germline CDR1 reads MGHRA; CDR2 reads YSYEKL. Trimming stripped 3 bases from V and 0 bases from J, with 11 bases between. The CDR3 is made up of 15 amino acids.

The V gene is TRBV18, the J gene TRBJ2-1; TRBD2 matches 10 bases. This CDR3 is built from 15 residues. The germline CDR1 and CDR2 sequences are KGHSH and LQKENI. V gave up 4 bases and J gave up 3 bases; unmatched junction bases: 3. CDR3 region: CASSRGLADYNEQFF. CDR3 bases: TGTGCCAGCTCACGCGGACTAGCGGACTACAATGAGCAGTTCTTC.

CDR3 nucleotides: TGCACCAGCAGCCCCCCGGACAGGGGTAAACAGCCCCAGCATTTT. It is translated as CTSSPPDRGKQPQHF. The V gene is TRBV1, the J gene TRBJ1-5; the table assigns TRBD1, which was not confirmed against the DNA. TRBV1 represents a pseudogene. The CDR3 has 15 residues.

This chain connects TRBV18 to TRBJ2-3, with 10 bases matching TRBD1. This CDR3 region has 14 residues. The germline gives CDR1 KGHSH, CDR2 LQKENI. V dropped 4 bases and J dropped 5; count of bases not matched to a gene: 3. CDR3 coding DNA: TGTGCCAGCTCACTACGGGACAGGGGAGATACGCAGTATTTT. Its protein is CASSLRDRGDTQYF.

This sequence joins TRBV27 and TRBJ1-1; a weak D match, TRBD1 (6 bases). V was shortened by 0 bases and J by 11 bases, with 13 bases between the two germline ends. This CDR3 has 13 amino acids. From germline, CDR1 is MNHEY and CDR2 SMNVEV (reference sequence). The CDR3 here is CASSLSNLGAAFF. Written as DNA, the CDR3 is TGTGCCAGCAGTTTATCAAACCTGGGGGCGGCTTTCTTT.